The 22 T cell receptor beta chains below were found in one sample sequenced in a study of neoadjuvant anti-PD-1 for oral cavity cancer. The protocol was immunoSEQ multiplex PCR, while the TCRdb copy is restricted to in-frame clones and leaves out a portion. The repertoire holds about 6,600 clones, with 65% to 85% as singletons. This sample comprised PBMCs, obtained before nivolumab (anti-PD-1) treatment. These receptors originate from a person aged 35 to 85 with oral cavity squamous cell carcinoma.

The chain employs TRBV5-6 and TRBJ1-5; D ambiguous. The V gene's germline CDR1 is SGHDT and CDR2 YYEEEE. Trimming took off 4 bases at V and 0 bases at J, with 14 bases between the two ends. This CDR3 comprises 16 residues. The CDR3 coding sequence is TGTGCCAGCAGCATGGAAGTCATATATAGCAATCAGCCCCAGCATTTT. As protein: CASSMEVIYSNQPQHF.

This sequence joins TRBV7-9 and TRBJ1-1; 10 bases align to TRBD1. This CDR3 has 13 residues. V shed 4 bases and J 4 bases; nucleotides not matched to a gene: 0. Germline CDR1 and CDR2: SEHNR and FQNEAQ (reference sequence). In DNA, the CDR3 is TGTGCCAGCAGCTGGACAGGGGGCACTGAAGCTTTCTTT. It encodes CASSWTGGTEAFF.

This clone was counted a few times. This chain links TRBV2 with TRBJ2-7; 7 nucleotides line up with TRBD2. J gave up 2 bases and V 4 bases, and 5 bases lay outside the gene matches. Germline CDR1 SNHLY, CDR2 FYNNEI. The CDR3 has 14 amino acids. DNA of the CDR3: TGTGCCAGCAGTGGGGGGGGAAACCCCTACGAGCAGTACTTC. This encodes CASSGGGNPYEQYF.

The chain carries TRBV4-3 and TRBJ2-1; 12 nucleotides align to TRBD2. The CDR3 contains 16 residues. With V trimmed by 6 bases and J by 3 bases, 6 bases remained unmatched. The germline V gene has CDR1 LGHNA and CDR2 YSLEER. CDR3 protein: CASRASSGGDYNEQFF. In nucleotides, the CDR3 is TGCGCCAGCAGGGCATCTAGCGGGGGGGACTACAATGAGCAGTTCTTC.

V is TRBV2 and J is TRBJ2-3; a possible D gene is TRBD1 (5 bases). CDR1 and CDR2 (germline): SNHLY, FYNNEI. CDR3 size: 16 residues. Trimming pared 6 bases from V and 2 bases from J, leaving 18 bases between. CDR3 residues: CASSPRVIRDTDTQYF. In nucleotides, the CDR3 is TGTGCCAGCAGCCCCAGGGTTATAAGGGACACAGATACGCAGTATTTT. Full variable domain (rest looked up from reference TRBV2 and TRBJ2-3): EPEVTQTPSHQVTQMGQEVILRCVPISNHLYFYWYRQILGQKVEFLVSFYNNEISEKSEIFDDQFSVERPDGSNFTLKIRSTKLEDSAMYFCASSPRVIRDTDTQYFGPGTRLTVL.

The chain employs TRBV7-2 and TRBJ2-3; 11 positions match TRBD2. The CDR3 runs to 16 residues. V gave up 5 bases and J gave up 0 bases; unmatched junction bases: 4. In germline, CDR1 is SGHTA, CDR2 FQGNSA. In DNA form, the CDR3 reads TGTGCCAGCAGCCGCTTAGCGGGGGGGAGCACAGATACGCAGTATTTT. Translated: CASSRLAGGSTDTQYF.

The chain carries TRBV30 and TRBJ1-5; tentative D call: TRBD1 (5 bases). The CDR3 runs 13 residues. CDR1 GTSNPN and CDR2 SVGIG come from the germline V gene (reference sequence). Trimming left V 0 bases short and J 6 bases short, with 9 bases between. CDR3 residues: CAWSVGEAQPQHF. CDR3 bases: TGTGCCTGGAGTGTAGGGGAGGCTCAGCCCCAGCATTTT. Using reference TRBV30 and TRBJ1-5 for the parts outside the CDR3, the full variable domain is SQTIHQWPATLVQPVGSPLSLECTVEGTSNPNLYWYRQAAGRGLQLLFYSVGIGQISSEVPQNLSASRPQDRQFILSSKKLLLSDSGFYLCAWSVGEAQPQHFGDGTRLSIL.

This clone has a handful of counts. This CDR3 is CASSWTRDVPSTDTQYF. CDR3 DNA: TGTGCCAGCAGCTGGACCCGGGACGTCCCTAGCACAGATACGCAGTATTTT. The V gene is TRBV5-8, the J gene TRBJ2-3; D tentatively fits TRBD1 or TRBD2 (5 bases each). The germline V gene encodes CDR1 SGHTS and CDR2 YDEGEE. The CDR3 sequence is 17 residues long. Deletions cut 3 bases from V and 0 bases from J, with 17 bases between.

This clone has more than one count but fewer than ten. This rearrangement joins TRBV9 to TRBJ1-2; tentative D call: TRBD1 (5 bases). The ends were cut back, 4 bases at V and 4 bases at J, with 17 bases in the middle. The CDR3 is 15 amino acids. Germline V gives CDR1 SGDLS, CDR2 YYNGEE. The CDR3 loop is CASSPEGRSAYGYTF. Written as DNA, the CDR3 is TGTGCCAGCAGCCCCGAGGGGAGATCCGCCTATGGCTACACCTTC.

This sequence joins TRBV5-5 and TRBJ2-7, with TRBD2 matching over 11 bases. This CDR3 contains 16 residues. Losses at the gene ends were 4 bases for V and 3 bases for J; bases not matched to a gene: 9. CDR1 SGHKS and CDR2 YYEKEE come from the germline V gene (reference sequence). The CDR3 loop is CASSVSGTSGNYEQYF. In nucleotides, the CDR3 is TGTGCCAGCAGCGTATCCGGGACTAGCGGAAACTACGAGCAGTACTTC.

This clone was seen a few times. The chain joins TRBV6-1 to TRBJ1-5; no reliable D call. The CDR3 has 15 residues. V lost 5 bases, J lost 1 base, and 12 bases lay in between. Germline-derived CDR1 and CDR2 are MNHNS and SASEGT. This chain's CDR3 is CASSPDGASNQPQHF. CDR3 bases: TGTGCCAGCAGTCCGGACGGAGCCAGCAATCAGCCCCAGCATTTT.

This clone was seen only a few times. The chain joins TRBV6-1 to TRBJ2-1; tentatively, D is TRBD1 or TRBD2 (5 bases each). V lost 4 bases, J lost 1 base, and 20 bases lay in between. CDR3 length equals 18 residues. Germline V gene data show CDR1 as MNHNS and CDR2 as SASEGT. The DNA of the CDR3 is TGTGCCAGCAGTGCGGACCGACCCGGGACGGTATCCTACAATGAGCAGTTCTTC. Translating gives CASSADRPGTVSYNEQFF.

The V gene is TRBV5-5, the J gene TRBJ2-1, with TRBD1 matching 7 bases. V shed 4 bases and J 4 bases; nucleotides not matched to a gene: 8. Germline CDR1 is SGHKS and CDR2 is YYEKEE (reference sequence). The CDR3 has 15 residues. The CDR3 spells CASSLRTGGYNEQFF. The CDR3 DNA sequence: TGTGCCAGCAGCCTACGGACAGGCGGGTACAATGAGCAGTTCTTC.

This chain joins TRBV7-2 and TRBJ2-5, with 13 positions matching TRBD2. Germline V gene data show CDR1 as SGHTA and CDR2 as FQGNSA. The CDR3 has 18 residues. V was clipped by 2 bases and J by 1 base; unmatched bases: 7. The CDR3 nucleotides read TGTGCCAGCAGCTTAAAGACTAGCGGGGGGACTCGCCAAGAGACCCAGTACTTC. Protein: CASSLKTSGGTRQETQYF. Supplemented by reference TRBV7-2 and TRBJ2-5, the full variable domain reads GAGVSQSPSNKVTEKGKDVELRCDPISGHTALYWYRQSLGQGLEFLIYFQGNSAPDKSGLPSDRFSAERTGGSVSTLTIQRTQQEDSAVYLCASSLKTSGGTRQETQYFGPGTRLLVL.

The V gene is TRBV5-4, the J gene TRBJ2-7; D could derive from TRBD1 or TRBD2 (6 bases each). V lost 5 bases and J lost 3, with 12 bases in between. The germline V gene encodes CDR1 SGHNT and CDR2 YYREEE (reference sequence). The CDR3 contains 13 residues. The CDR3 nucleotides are TGTGCCAGCAGGCGGGACACCAACTACGAGCAGTACTTC. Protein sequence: CASRRDTNYEQYF.

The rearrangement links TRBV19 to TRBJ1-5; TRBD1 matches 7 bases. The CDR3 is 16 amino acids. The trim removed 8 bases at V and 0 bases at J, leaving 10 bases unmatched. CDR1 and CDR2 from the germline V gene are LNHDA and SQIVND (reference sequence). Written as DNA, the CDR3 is TGTGCCAGTCAAGGCCCGACAGGGTATAGCAATCAGCCCCAGCATTTT. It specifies CASQGPTGYSNQPQHF.

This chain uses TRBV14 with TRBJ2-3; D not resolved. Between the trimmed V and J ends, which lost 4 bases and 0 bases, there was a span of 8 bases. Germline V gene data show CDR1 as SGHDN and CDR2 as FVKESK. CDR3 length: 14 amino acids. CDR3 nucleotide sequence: TGTGCCAGCAGCCCCCCCTTAAGCACAGATACGCAGTATTTT. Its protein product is CASSPPLSTDTQYF. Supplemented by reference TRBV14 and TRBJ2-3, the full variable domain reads EAGVTQFPSHSVIEKGQTVTLRCDPISGHDNLYWYRRVMGKEIKFLLHFVKESKQDESGMPNNRFLAERTGGTYSTLKVQPAELEDSGVYFCASSPPLSTDTQYFGPGTRLTVL.

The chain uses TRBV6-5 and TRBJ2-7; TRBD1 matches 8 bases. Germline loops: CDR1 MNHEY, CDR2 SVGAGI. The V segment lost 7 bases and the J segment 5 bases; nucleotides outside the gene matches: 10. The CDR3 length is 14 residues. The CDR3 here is CASTRGTGFDEQYF. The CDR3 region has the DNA TGTGCCAGCACCCGCGGGACAGGTTTCGACGAGCAGTACTTC.

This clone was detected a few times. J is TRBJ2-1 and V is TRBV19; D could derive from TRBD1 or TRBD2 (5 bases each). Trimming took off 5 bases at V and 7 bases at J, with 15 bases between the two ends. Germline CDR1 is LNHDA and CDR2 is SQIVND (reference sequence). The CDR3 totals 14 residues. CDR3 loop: CASSGSTWGNEQFF. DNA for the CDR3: TGTGCCAGTAGTGGGTCTACGTGGGGGAATGAGCAGTTCTTC.

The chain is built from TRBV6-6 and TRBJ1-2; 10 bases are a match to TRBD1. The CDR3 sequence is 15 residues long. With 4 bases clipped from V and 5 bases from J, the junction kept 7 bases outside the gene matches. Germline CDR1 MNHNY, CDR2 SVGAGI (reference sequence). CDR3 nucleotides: TGTGCCAGCAGTTCGACCGGGACAGGGGTGTATGGCTACACCTTC. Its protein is CASSSTGTGVYGYTF.

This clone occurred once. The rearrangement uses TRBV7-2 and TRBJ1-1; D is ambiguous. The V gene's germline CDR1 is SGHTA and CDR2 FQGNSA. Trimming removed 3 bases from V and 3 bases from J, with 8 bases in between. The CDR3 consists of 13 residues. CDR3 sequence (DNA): TGTGCCAGCAGCTTTAAAATAGACACTGAAGCTTTCTTT. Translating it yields CASSFKIDTEAFF.

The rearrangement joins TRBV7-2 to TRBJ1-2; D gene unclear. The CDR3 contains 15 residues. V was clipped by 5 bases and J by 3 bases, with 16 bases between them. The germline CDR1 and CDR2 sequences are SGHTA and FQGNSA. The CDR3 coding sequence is TGTGCCAGCAGCCGACTCTCCGGTCAATACTATGGCTACACCTTC. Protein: CASSRLSGQYYGYTF. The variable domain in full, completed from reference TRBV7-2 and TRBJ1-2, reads GAGVSQSPSNKVTEKGKDVELRCDPISGHTALYWYRQSLGQGLEFLIYFQGNSAPDKSGLPSDRFSAERTGGSVSTLTIQRTQQEDSAVYLCASSRLSGQYYGYTFGSGTRLTVV.